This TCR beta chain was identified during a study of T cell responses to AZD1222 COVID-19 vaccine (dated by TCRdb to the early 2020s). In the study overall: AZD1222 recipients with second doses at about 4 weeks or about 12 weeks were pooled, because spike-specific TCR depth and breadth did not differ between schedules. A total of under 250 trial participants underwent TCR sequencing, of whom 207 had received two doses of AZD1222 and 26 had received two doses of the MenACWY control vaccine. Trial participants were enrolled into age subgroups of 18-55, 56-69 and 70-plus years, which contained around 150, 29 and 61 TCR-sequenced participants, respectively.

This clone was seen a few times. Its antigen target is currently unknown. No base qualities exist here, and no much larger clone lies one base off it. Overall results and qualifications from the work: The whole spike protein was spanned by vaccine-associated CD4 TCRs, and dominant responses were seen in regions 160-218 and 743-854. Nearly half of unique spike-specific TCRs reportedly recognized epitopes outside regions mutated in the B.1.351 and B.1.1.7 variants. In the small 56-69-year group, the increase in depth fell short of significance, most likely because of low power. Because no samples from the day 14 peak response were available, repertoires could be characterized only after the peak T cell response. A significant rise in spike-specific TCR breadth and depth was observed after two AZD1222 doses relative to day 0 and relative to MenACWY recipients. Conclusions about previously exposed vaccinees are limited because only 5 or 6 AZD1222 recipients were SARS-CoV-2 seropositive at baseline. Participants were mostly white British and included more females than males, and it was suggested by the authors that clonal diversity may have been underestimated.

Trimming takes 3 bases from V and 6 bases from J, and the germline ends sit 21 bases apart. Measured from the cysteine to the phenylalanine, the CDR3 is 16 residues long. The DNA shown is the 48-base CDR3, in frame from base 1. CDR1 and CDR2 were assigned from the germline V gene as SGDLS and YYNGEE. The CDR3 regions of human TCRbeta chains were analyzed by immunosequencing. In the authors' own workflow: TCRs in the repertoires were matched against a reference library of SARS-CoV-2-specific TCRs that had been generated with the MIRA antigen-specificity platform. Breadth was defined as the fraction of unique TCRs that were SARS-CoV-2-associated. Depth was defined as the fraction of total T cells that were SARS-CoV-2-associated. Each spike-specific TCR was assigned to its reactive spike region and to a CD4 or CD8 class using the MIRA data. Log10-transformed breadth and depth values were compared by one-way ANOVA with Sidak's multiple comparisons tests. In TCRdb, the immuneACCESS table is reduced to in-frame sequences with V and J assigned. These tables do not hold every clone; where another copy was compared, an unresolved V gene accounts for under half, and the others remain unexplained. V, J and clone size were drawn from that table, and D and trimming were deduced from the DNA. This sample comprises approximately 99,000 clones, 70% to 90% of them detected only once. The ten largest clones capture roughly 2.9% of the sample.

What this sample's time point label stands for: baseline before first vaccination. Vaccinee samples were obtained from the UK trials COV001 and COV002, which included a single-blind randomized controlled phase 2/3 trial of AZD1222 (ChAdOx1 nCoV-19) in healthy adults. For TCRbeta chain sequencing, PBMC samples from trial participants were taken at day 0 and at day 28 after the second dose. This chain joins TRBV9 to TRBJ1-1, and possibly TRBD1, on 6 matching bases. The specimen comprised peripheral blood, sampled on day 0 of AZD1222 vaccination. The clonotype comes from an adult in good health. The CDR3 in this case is CASSAELTGFGAEAFF. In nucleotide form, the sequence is TGTGCCAGCAGCGCAGAACTAACAGGGTTCGGCGCTGAAGCTTTCTTT. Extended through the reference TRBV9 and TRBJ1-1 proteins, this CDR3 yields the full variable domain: DSGVTQTPKHLITATGQRVTLRCSPRSGDLSVYWYQQSLDQGLQFLIQYYNGEERAKGNILERFSAQQFPDLHSELNLSSLELGDSALYFCASSAELTGFGAEAFFGQGTRLTVV.